A selection of T cell receptor beta chains follows, all from one sample in a study of OX40 agonist ivuxolimab in advanced cancers. Clones were read by immunoSEQ multiplex PCR, and TCRdb kept only the in-frame ones, dropping some. The table shows 65,000 to 75,000 clones, with around 83% occurring only once. The specimen was CD4+ or CD8+ T cells sorted from blood, collected in a trial of the OX40 agonist ivuxolimab. Receptor source: an adult with an advanced solid tumor such as melanoma, head and neck, liver or kidney cancer. Both conserved end residues are part of each CDR3. D genes are given only for firm matches. Size tells how often a clone was seen (once, few, many) or the class of an expanded clone, and some rows leave it out.

v_call: TRBV2; d_call: -; clone_size: -; j_call: TRBJ1-5; cdr3_aa: CASRGRTAAGPQHF; cdr3_nt: TGTGCCAGCAGAGGAAGGACAGCTGCGGGGCCCCAGCATTTT
v_call: TRBV7-2; d_call: -; clone_size: -; j_call: TRBJ2-1; cdr3_aa: CASSLLSEQFF; cdr3_nt: TGTGCCAGCAGCCTCCTGTCGGAGCAGTTCTTC
v_call: TRBV10-2; d_call: -; clone_size: -; j_call: TRBJ2-5; cdr3_aa: CASSEARGGLKTQYF; cdr3_nt: TGCGCCAGCAGTGAGGCGCGTGGGGGGCTGAAGACCCAGTACTTC
v_call: TRBV5-1; d_call: -; clone_size: -; j_call: TRBJ1-2; cdr3_aa: CASSSQGFGYTF; cdr3_nt: TGCGCCAGCAGCTCTCAGGGGTTTGGCTACACCTTC
v_call: TRBV25-1; d_call: TRBD2; clone_size: -; j_call: TRBJ2-7; cdr3_aa: CASSESSGPYEQYF; cdr3_nt: TGTGCCAGCAGTGAATCTAGCGGCCCCTACGAGCAGTACTTC
v_call: TRBV30; d_call: -; clone_size: -; j_call: TRBJ1-2; cdr3_aa: CAWRDGQYGYTF; cdr3_nt: TGTGCCTGGAGAGACGGACAGTATGGCTACACCTTC
v_call: TRBV5-4; d_call: TRBD2; clone_size: -; j_call: TRBJ2-3; cdr3_aa: CASSSRLAGSSTDTQYF; cdr3_nt: TGTGCCAGCAGCTCCCGACTAGCGGGGTCTAGCACAGATACGCAGTATTTT
v_call: TRBV7-2; d_call: TRBD1; clone_size: -; j_call: TRBJ2-2; cdr3_aa: CASSPTGGGTGELFF; cdr3_nt: TGTGCCAGCAGCCCAACAGGGGGTGGGACCGGGGAGCTGTTTTTT
v_call: TRBV10-3; d_call: -; clone_size: -; j_call: TRBJ2-2; cdr3_aa: CAISVGAPGELFF; cdr3_nt: TGTGCCATCAGTGTCGGGGCCCCCGGGGAGCTGTTTTTT
v_call: TRBV7-9; d_call: -; clone_size: -; j_call: TRBJ2-5; cdr3_aa: CASSPRTAQETQYF; cdr3_nt: TGTGCCAGCAGCCCGCGGACAGCCCAAGAGACCCAGTACTTC
v_call: TRBV6-4; d_call: -; clone_size: -; j_call: TRBJ2-1; cdr3_aa: CASSDNYRVGSEQFF; cdr3_nt: TGTGCCAGCAGTGACAACTATCGCGTGGGGAGTGAGCAGTTCTTC
v_call: TRBV7-2; d_call: -; clone_size: -; j_call: TRBJ2-3; cdr3_aa: CASSPRQTLSTDTQYF; cdr3_nt: TGTGCCAGCAGCCCCCGACAGACTCTTAGCACAGATACGCAGTATTTT
v_call: TRBV10-1; d_call: -; clone_size: -; j_call: TRBJ1-1; cdr3_aa: CASSPGGVIGAFF; cdr3_nt: TGCGCCAGCAGTCCCGGGGGGGTCATCGGAGCTTTCTTT
v_call: TRBV30; d_call: -; clone_size: -; j_call: TRBJ2-7; cdr3_aa: CAWSHGTYEQYF; cdr3_nt: TGTGCCTGGAGTCATGGGACCTACGAGCAGTACTTC
v_call: TRBV7-2; d_call: TRBD2; clone_size: -; j_call: TRBJ2-3; cdr3_aa: CASSLELAGEQTQYF; cdr3_nt: TGTGCCAGCAGCTTAGAACTAGCGGGAGAGCAGACGCAGTATTTT
v_call: TRBV7-8; d_call: TRBD2; clone_size: few; j_call: TRBJ2-5; cdr3_aa: CASSLGVEAGGLRETQYF; cdr3_nt: TGTGCCAGCAGCTTAGGCGTCGAAGCGGGAGGGCTTCGGGAGACCCAGTACTTC
v_call: TRBV28; d_call: -; clone_size: -; j_call: TRBJ2-7; cdr3_aa: CASSQDYEQYF; cdr3_nt: TGTGCCAGCAGCCAGGACTACGAGCAGTACTTC
v_call: TRBV5-6; d_call: -; clone_size: -; j_call: TRBJ2-2; cdr3_aa: CASSLYGVTGELFF; cdr3_nt: TGTGCCAGCAGCTTGTATGGGGTCACCGGGGAGCTGTTTTTT
v_call: TRBV29-1; d_call: TRBD1; clone_size: -; j_call: TRBJ1-1; cdr3_aa: CSVAWTGNTEAFF; cdr3_nt: TGCAGCGTTGCTTGGACAGGAAACACTGAAGCTTTCTTT
v_call: TRBV28; d_call: -; clone_size: -; j_call: TRBJ1-6; cdr3_aa: CASTNNSPLHF; cdr3_nt: TGTGCCAGCACCAATAATTCACCCCTCCACTTT
v_call: TRBV10-3; d_call: -; clone_size: -; j_call: TRBJ2-1; cdr3_aa: CAISEQGDKQFF; cdr3_nt: TGTGCCATCAGTGAACAGGGTGATAAGCAGTTCTTC
v_call: TRBV10-3; d_call: TRBD1; clone_size: -; j_call: TRBJ1-1; cdr3_aa: CAISQDREAFF; cdr3_nt: TGTGCCATCAGCCAGGACAGGGAAGCTTTCTTT
v_call: TRBV29-1; d_call: -; clone_size: few; j_call: TRBJ1-1; cdr3_aa: CSVGPDSTEAFF; cdr3_nt: TGCAGCGTTGGTCCCGACAGCACTGAAGCTTTCTTT
v_call: TRBV5-1; d_call: -; clone_size: once; j_call: TRBJ2-3; cdr3_aa: CASSLIGGGTDTQYF; cdr3_nt: TGCGCCAGCAGCTTGATAGGAGGGGGCACAGATACGCAGTATTTT
v_call: TRBV4-3; d_call: -; clone_size: -; j_call: TRBJ2-7; cdr3_aa: CASSQTLDSRHGQYF; cdr3_nt: TGCGCCAGCAGCCAGACCCTGGACAGTAGGCATGGGCAGTACTTC
v_call: TRBV7-2; d_call: -; clone_size: -; j_call: TRBJ2-5; cdr3_aa: CASSFATGGAETQYF; cdr3_nt: TGTGCCAGCAGCTTCGCCACAGGGGGGGCGGAGACCCAGTACTTC
v_call: TRBV28; d_call: TRBD2; clone_size: -; j_call: TRBJ2-1; cdr3_aa: CASSVTSGVYDEQFF; cdr3_nt: TGTGCCAGCAGTGTAACTAGCGGGGTTTATGATGAGCAGTTCTTC
v_call: TRBV30; d_call: -; clone_size: -; j_call: TRBJ2-7; cdr3_aa: CAWNKGIYEQYF; cdr3_nt: TGTGCCTGGAACAAGGGGATCTACGAGCAGTACTTC
v_call: TRBV28; d_call: -; clone_size: -; j_call: TRBJ2-7; cdr3_aa: CASSFGTPVYEQYF; cdr3_nt: TGTGCCAGCAGTTTTGGGACACCAGTCTACGAGCAGTACTTC